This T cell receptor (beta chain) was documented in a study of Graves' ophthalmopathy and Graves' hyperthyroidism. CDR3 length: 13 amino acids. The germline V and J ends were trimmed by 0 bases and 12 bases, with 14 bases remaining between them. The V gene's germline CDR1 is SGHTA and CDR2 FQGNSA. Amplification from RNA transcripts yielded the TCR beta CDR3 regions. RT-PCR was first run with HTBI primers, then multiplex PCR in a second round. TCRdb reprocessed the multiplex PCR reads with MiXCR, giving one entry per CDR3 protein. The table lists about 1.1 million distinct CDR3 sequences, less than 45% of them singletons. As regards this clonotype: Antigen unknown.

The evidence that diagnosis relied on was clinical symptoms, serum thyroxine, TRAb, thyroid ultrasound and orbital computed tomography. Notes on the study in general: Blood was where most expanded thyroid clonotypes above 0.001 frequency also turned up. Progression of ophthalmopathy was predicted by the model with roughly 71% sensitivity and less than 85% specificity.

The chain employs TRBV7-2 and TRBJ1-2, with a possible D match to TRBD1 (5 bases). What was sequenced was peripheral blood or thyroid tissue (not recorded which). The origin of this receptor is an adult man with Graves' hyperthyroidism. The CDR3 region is CASSLAGGYGNTF. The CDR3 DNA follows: TGTGCCAGCAGCTTAGCCGGGGGATATGGAAACACCTTC.